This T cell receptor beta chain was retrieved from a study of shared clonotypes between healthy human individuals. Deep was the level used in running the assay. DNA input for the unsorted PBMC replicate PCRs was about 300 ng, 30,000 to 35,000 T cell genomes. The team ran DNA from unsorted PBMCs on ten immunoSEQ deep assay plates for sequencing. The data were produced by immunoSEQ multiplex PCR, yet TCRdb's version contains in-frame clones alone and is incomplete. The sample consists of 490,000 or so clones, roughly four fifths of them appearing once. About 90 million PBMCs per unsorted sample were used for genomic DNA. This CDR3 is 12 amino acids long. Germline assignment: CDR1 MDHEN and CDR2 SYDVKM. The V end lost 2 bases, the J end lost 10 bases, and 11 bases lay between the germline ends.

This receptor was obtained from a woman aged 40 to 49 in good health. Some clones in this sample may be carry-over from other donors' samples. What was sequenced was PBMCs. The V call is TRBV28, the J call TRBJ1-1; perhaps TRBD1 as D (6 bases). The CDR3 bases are TGTGCCAGCAGTTTACGGGAACAGGGAGCTTTCTTT. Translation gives CASSLREQGAFF.